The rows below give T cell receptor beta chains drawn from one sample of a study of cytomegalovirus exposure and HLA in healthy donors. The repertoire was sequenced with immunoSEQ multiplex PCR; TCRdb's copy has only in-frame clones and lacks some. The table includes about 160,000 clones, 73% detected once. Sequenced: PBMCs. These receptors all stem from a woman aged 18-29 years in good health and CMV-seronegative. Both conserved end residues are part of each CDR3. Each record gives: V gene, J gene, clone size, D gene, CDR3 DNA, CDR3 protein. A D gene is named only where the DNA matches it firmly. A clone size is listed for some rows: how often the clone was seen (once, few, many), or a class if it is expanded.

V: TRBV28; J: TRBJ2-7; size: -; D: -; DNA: TGTGCCAGCAGTTTTCAGGGGTCCTACGAGCAGTACTTC; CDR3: CASSFQGSYEQYF
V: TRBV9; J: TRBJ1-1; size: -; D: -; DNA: TGTGCCAGCAGCGTGGGTAGCAGGGGCAGGAACACTGAAGCTTTCTTT; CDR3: CASSVGSRGRNTEAFF
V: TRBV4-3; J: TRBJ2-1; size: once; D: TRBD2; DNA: TGCGCCAGCAGCCAAGAGACGGGGGGGCGGAATGAGCAGTTCTTC; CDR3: CASSQETGGRNEQFF
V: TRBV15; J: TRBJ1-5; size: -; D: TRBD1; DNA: TGTGCCACCAGCAGAGATCCGGACAGGGTTGGTCAGCCCCAGCATTTT; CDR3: CATSRDPDRVGQPQHF
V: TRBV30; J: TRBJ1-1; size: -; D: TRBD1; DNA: TGTGCCTGGAGTGTTACAGGGGGCAGTGAAGCTTTCTTT; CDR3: CAWSVTGGSEAFF
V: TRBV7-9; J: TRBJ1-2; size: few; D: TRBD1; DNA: TGTTCCAGCAGCCCCGGACAGGACCCACACTATGGCTACACCTTC; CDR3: CSSSPGQDPHYGYTF
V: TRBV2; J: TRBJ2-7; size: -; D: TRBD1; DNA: TGTGCCAGCAATAAGGGGACAGGGAAAAGCGAGCAGTACTTC; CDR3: CASNKGTGKSEQYF
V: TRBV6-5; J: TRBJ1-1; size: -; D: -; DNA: TGTGCCAGCAGACCACAGGGAATGAACACTGAAGCTTTCTTT; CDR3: CASRPQGMNTEAFF
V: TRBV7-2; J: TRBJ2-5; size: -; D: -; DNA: TGTGCCAGCAGACGTCAAAGCGGGCAAGAGACCCAGTACTTC; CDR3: CASRRQSGQETQYF
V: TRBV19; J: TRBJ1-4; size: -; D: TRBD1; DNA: TGTGCCAGTAGTATTGGGACAGGGATTGAAAAACTGTTTTTT; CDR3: CASSIGTGIEKLFF
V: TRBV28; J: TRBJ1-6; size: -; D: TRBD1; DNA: TGTGCCACCGGGACAGAGAATTCACCCCTCCACTTT; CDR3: CATGTENSPLHF
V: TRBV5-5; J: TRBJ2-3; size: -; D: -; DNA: TGTGCCAGCAGCTTGGACAGATCTAGCACAGATACGCAGTATTTT; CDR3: CASSLDRSSTDTQYF
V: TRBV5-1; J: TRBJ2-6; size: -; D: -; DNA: TGCGCCAGCAGCTTGATTGAGTCTGGGGCCAACGTCCTGACTTTC; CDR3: CASSLIESGANVLTF
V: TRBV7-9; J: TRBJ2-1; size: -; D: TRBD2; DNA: TGTGCCAGCAGCTTAACGGGGGGTTACAATGAGCAGTTCTTC; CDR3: CASSLTGGYNEQFF
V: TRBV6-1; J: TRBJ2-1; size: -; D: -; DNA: TGTGCCAGCCATAGGCAGGCCTACAATGAGCAGTTCTTC; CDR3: CASHRQAYNEQFF
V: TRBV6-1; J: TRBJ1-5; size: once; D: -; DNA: TGTGCCAGCAGTGAAACACATTCTTATAGCAATCAGCCCCAGCATTTT; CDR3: CASSETHSYSNQPQHF
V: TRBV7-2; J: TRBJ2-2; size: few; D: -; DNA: TGTGCCAGCAGCTTAGCGAACGCAGCCGGGGAGCTGTTTTTT; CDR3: CASSLANAAGELFF
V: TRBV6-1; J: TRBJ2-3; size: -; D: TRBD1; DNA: TGTGCCAGCAGTGAAGATAACAGGGGGACTGATACGCAGTATTTT; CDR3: CASSEDNRGTDTQYF
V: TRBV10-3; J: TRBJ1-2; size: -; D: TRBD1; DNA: TGTGCCATCAACGTCCGTGCAGGGGGCCAATTAGGAGGCTACACCTTC; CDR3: CAINVRAGGQLGGYTF
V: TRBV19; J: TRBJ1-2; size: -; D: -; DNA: TGTGCCAGTAGTAGTCAGGGAATGATTAACTATGGCTACACCTTC; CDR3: CASSSQGMINYGYTF
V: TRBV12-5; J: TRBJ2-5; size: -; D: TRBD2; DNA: TGTGCTAGCCCCCTCTCTAGCGGGCGGTACCAAGAGACCCAGTACTTC; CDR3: CASPLSSGRYQETQYF
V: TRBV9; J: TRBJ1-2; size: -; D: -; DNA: TGTGCCAGCAGCGTAGGCGGGGGGATCTATGGCTACACCTTC; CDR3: CASSVGGGIYGYTF